Following are 12 T cell receptor beta chains from one sample sequenced in a study of CD8+ T cells in alopecia areata. Noted treatment: oral pan-JAK inhibitor, 5-10 mg twice daily. It was cDNA, reverse transcribed from extracted RNA, that served as the sequencing template. Method: immunoSEQ multiplex PCR; TCRdb's copy keeps in-frame clones and lacks some. This sample carries 200,000 to 250,000 clones, about three fifths of them seen once, and the ten largest clones take more than 3.5%. The specimen comprised CD4+ T cells sorted from blood, sampled at week 4, from a patient treated with tofacitinib. The receptors come from a human donor with alopecia areata.

The V call is TRBV5-6, the J call TRBJ1-5; 10 bases align to TRBD1. The CDR3 is made up of 15 amino acids. Germline V gene data show CDR1 as SGHDT and CDR2 as YYEEEE. The J segment lost 5 bases and the V segment lost 1 base, leaving 3 bases of the junction unmatched. CDR3 DNA: TGTGCCAGCAGCTTGAGGGGACAGGGGCATCAGCCCCAGCATTTT. It codes for CASSLRGQGHQPQHF.

The chain is built from TRBV30 and TRBJ1-2, with 7 bases lining up with TRBD1. Germline trimming cut 1 base from V and 5 bases from J; bases unmatched to any gene: 13. Germline V CDR1 and CDR2: GTSNPN, SVGIG (reference sequence). There are 16 residues in the CDR3. CDR3 amino acids: CAWSAPRDRAQYGYTF. CDR3 coding DNA: TGTGCCTGGAGTGCCCCCCGGGACAGAGCCCAGTATGGCTACACCTTC.

This clone was seen only a few times. CDR3 residues: CASSQEGRNTEAFF. The CDR3 region has the DNA TGTGCCAGCAGCCAAGAGGGGAGGAACACTGAAGCTTTCTTT. This sequence joins TRBV7-2 and TRBJ1-1; D perhaps matches TRBD1 (5 bases). CDR3 size: 14 residues. With 5 bases removed from V and 1 base from J, the gap between germline ends came to 11 bases. Germline CDR1 and CDR2: SGHTA and FQGNSA. Full variable domain (rest looked up from reference TRBV7-2 and TRBJ1-1): GAGVSQSPSNKVTEKGKDVELRCDPISGHTALYWYRQSLGQGLEFLIYFQGNSAPDKSGLPSDRFSAERTGGSVSTLTIQRTQQEDSAVYLCASSQEGRNTEAFFGQGTRLTVV.

The gene calls are TRBV10-3 and TRBJ2-6, with 7 bases lining up with TRBD1. The CDR3 spans 15 residues. The germline V gene encodes CDR1 ENHRY and CDR2 SYGVKD. Losses at the gene ends were 8 bases for V and 0 bases for J; bases not matched to a gene: 4. The CDR3 DNA is TGTGCCATCGGGGACAGCCCCTCTGGGGCCAACGTCCTGACTTTC. It specifies CAIGDSPSGANVLTF.

The V call is TRBV5-4, the J call TRBJ2-7, with 7 bases lining up with TRBD1. V was clipped by 1 base and J by 3 bases; unmatched bases: 4. The CDR3 has 14 amino acids. Germline CDR1 SGHNT, CDR2 YYREEE (reference sequence). The CDR3 DNA reads as TGTGCCAGCAGCTTGACAGGGGTCGACTACGAGCAGTACTTC. Translation gives CASSLTGVDYEQYF. Combining the CDR3 with reference TRBV5-4 and TRBJ2-7 gives the whole variable domain ETGVTQSPTHLIKTRGQQVTLRCSSQSGHNTVSWYQQALGQGPQFIFQYYREEENGRGNFPPRFSGLQFPNYSSELNVNALELDDSALYLCASSLTGVDYEQYFGPGTRLTVT.

This clone has a handful of counts. The rearrangement joins TRBV30 to TRBJ1-2; D remains ambiguous. V was trimmed by 0 bases and J by 1 base, leaving 12 bases between them. Per the germline V gene, CDR1 is GTSNPN and CDR2 is SVGIG (reference sequence). The CDR3 contains 15 residues. CDR3 DNA: TGTGCCTGGAGTGTAAAAGGGATTGATAACTATGGCTACACCTTC. This codes for CAWSVKGIDNYGYTF.

The gene calls are TRBV18 and TRBJ1-2; 7 bases match TRBD1. V was clipped by 6 bases and J by 2 bases; unmatched bases: 3. CDR1 and CDR2 from the germline V gene are KGHSH and LQKENI. There are 13 residues in the CDR3. CDR3: CASSSGQNYGYTF. The CDR3 DNA is TGTGCCAGCTCGTCGGGACAGAACTATGGCTACACCTTC.

This chain links TRBV5-1 with TRBJ2-3, with a tentative D call TRBD2 (5 bases). Deletions cut 7 bases from V and 0 bases from J, with 9 bases between. The CDR3 consists of 13 residues. Germline loops: CDR1 SGHRS, CDR2 YFSETQ. This CDR3 reads CASSRGSTDTQYF. The CDR3 region has the DNA TGCGCCAGCTCGAGAGGGAGCACAGATACGCAGTATTTT. Variable domain in full (rest from reference TRBV5-1 and TRBJ2-3): KAGVTQTPRYLIKTRGQQVTLSCSPISGHRSVSWYQQTPGQGLQFLFEYFSETQRNKGNFPGRFSGRQFSNSRSEMNVSTLELGDSALYLCASSRGSTDTQYFGPGTRLTVL.

This rearrangement joins TRBV4-2 to TRBJ1-1, with D uncertain. Germline assignment: CDR1 LGHNA and CDR2 YNFKEQ. CDR3 size: 13 residues. Between the trimmed V and J ends, which lost 1 base and 5 bases, there was a span of 8 bases. In DNA form, the CDR3 reads TGTGCCAGCAGCCAAGTCGGGGAAACTGAAGCTTTCTTT. It encodes CASSQVGETEAFF.

CDR3 in DNA: TGCGCCAGCAGCACCAACAGGGGGAGGACTGAAGCTTTCTTT. Translating gives CASSTNRGRTEAFF. The chain combines TRBV5-1 with TRBJ1-1; 8 positions agree with TRBD1. Trimming cost V 4 bases and J 5 bases; bases outside gene matches: 7. Germline V CDR1 and CDR2: SGHRS, YFSETQ. The CDR3 is 14 residues long.

This rearrangement joins TRBV11-2 to TRBJ1-2; D is possibly TRBD1 (6 bases). The V end was cut by 5 bases, the J end by 5 bases, with 12 bases between. This CDR3 comprises 13 residues. Germline V gene data show CDR1 as SGHAT and CDR2 as FQNNGV. The chain's CDR3 is CASSPRGEYGYTF. CDR3 nucleotides: TGTGCCAGCAGCCCGAGGGGGGAGTATGGCTACACCTTC.

The rearrangement joins TRBV19 to TRBJ1-1; weak D call: TRBD1 (5 bases). V lost 7 bases and J 4 bases, leaving 19 bases between the germline ends. CDR1 is LNHDA, CDR2 SQIVND, per germline (reference sequence). The CDR3 runs 15 residues. This CDR3 reads CASTVTGGGGTEAFF. CDR3 DNA sequence: TGTGCCAGTACCGTCACCGGGGGGGGTGGCACTGAAGCTTTCTTT.